What follows describes a single T cell receptor (beta chain). Produced via immunoSEQ multiplex PCR; TCRdb's table is partial and in-frame only. The table records some 220,000 clones, about 84% of them present only once. V lost 1 base and J 6 bases, leaving 13 bases between the germline ends. This CDR3 spans 15 amino acids. Germline CDR1 reads SGHTA; CDR2 reads FQGNSA. The data were taken from a study of blood T cell repertoires in COVID-19. Specimen: peripheral blood. V usage is TRBV7-2 and J usage is TRBJ1-5, with a tentative D call TRBD1 (6 bases). This sequence originates from a human donor in a cohort sampled during active COVID-19. As DNA, the CDR3 is TGTGCCAGCAGCTTAGGGCGGGGGCAGGGTCAGCCCCAGCATTTT. This codes for CASSLGRGQGQPQHF.